This entry concerns a single T cell receptor (beta chain). Its antigen remains unknown. The CDR3 runs to 10 residues. Trimming pared 4 bases from V and 10 bases from J, leaving 8 bases between. CDR1 and CDR2 (germline): DFQATT, SNEGSKA (reference sequence). This record belongs to a study of T cell responses to AZD1222 COVID-19 vaccine. Findings and caveats of the study: Elevations in Spike-specific TCR breadth and depth followed administration of two AZD1222 doses.

Data came from immunoSEQ multiplex PCR; TCRdb stores just in-frame clones and leaves some out. The sample has 65,000 to 75,000 clones, around four fifths seen once. Specimen: peripheral blood, collected on day 0 of AZD1222 vaccination. The V call is TRBV20-1, the J call TRBJ2-1; weak D call: TRBD2 (6 bases). The sequence was collected from an adult in good health. The CDR3 sequence: CSATREEQFF. The CDR3 coding sequence is TGCAGTGCTACCCGGGAGGAGCAGTTCTTC.